Shown below are 13 T cell receptor beta chains from a single sample sequenced in a study of T cell repertoires in urothelial bladder cancer. Sequenced by immunoSEQ multiplex PCR; TCRdb stores in-frame clones only, minus some. The sample has 8,500 to 13,000 clones, about two thirds seen once. Sequencing input: tumor-infiltrating cells from bladder cancer. The source of these receptors is a human donor with a benign inflammatory bladder lesion.

The rearrangement joins TRBV27 to TRBJ1-1, with TRBD1 matching over 7 bases. The J segment lost 6 bases and the V segment lost 6 bases, leaving 10 bases of the junction unmatched. This CDR3 contains 14 residues. Germline V gene sequence: CDR1 MNHEY, CDR2 SMNVEV (reference sequence). Here the CDR3 reads CASSRPGGSSEAFF. The CDR3 coding sequence is TGTGCCAGCAGCCGGCCAGGGGGAAGTTCTGAAGCTTTCTTT.

CDR3 coding DNA: TGTGCCAGCAGCTTACGGGACGGTGAGCAGTTCTTC. This gives the protein CASSLRDGEQFF. V usage is TRBV7-6 and J usage is TRBJ2-1; D might be TRBD1 or TRBD2, each matching 5 bases. Germline loops: CDR1 SGHVS, CDR2 FNYEAQ. This CDR3 has 12 residues. The V end was cut by 2 bases, the J end by 9 bases, with 8 bases between.

A single count supports this clone. The genes are TRBV5-6 and TRBJ2-7; 8 bases align to TRBD1. This CDR3 spans 15 amino acids. With V trimmed by 4 bases and J by 4 bases, 10 bases remained unmatched. Germline-derived CDR1 and CDR2 are SGHDT and YYEEEE. Here the CDR3 reads CASSETGAPIYEQYF. CDR3 DNA sequence: TGTGCCAGCAGCGAGACAGGGGCGCCAATTTACGAGCAGTACTTC.

This clone has a single count. The chain has TRBV7-3 and TRBJ1-1, with TRBD1 identical over 9 bases. The CDR3 extends over 15 amino acids. Trimming removed 1 base from V and 5 bases from J; junction bases left unmatched: 5. Germline lookup yields CDR1 SGHTA and CDR2 FQGTGA. CDR3 bases: TGTGCCAGCAGCTTAATGGGACAGGGAGGAACTGAAGCTTTCTTT. Translation: CASSLMGQGGTEAFF.

The V call is TRBV5-1, the J call TRBJ2-3; 8 bases line up with TRBD1. CDR3 size: 15 residues. The germline V gene has CDR1 SGHRS and CDR2 YFSETQ. With V trimmed by 2 bases and J by 4 bases, 6 bases remained unmatched. CDR3 loop: CASSLTGGWSDTQYF. For the CDR3, the DNA is TGCGCCAGCAGCTTAACAGGGGGTTGGTCAGATACGCAGTATTTT.

The V gene is TRBV9, the J gene TRBJ2-1; the match to TRBD2 covers 11 bases. Looked up from germline, CDR1 is SGDLS and CDR2 is YYNGEE. V was pared by 1 base and J by 1 base, with 4 bases of the junction left unmatched. This CDR3 is 17 amino acids long. CDR3 sequence reads: CASSVSSGGLSYNEQFF. CDR3 nucleotides: TGTGCCAGCAGCGTATCTAGCGGGGGGCTTTCCTACAATGAGCAGTTCTTC. Filled out from reference TRBV9 and TRBJ2-1, the complete variable domain reads DSGVTQTPKHLITATGQRVTLRCSPRSGDLSVYWYQQSLDQGLQFLIQYYNGEERAKGNILERFSAQQFPDLHSELNLSSLELGDSALYFCASSVSSGGLSYNEQFFGPGTRLTVL.

This clone showed up just a few times. The J gene is TRBJ1-1, the V gene TRBV29-1; no reliable D call. Germline loops: CDR1 SQVTM, CDR2 ANQGSEA. The V end was cut by 5 bases, the J end by 1 base, with 5 bases between. The length of the CDR3 is 11 residues. The CDR3 DNA is TGCAGCGTTTACACGAACACTGAAGCTTTCTTT. This sequence encodes CSVYTNTEAFF.

This rearrangement joins TRBV19 to TRBJ1-4; D is ambiguous. Germline-derived CDR1 and CDR2 are LNHDA and SQIVND (reference sequence). The CDR3 loop spans 15 amino acids. V was shortened by 3 bases and J by 4 bases, with 12 bases between the two germline ends. The CDR3 DNA reads TGTGCCAGTAGTATTTCTGGACGGTTTAATGAAAAACTGTTTTTT. This gives the protein CASSISGRFNEKLFF.

This sequence joins TRBV30 and TRBJ2-3; D remains unclear. CDR1 is GTSNPN and CDR2 is SVGIG in the germline V gene (reference sequence). Trimming took 8 bases from V and 1 from J, leaving 10 bases between them. The length of the CDR3 is 12 residues. The CDR3 DNA reads as TGTGCCAGTTCGGACCGCACAGATACGCAGTATTTT. Amino acid sequence: CASSDRTDTQYF.

This clone was observed a handful of times. This chain joins TRBV6-5 and TRBJ1-1, with TRBD1 matching 9 bases. The CDR3 is made up of 14 amino acids. Germline CDR1 and CDR2: MNHEY and SVGAGI. V trimming: 3 bases; J trimming: 5 bases; junction bases outside the gene matches: 4. CDR3 sequence: CASSYLQGATEAFF. CDR3 in DNA: TGTGCCAGCAGTTATCTACAGGGGGCAACTGAAGCTTTCTTT.

This clone was seen a few times. V and J are TRBV10-2 and TRBJ1-1; D is undetermined. The CDR3 runs 13 residues. The V and J ends lost 6 bases and 1 base respectively, with 9 bases between them. Germline V gene data show CDR1 as WSHSY and CDR2 as SAAADI. CDR3 coding DNA: TGCGCCAGCAGGGCCACACAGAACACTGAAGCTTTCTTT. It encodes CASRATQNTEAFF.

This clone was counted only a few times. The chain joins TRBV7-9 to TRBJ1-6; the D gene is possibly TRBD1 (6 bases). The CDR3 is 14 amino acids. The germline V and J ends were trimmed by 5 bases and 7 bases, with 12 bases remaining between them. CDR1 SEHNR and CDR2 FQNEAQ come from the germline V gene (reference sequence). The CDR3 here is CASSPDSPNSPLHF. The CDR3 DNA sequence: TGTGCCAGCAGCCCGGACAGCCCGAATTCACCCCTCCACTTT.

Remarks on this clone: At the DNA level, this CDR3 is encoded by other sequences in the same sample as well. The rearrangement uses TRBV19 and TRBJ2-3, with D possibly being TRBD1 (5 bases). Germline lookup yields CDR1 LNHDA and CDR2 SQIVND (reference sequence). The CDR3 has 14 amino acids. The V and J ends lost 5 bases and 1 base respectively, with 10 bases between them. CDR3 nucleotides: TGTGCCAGTAGTGGGCAGGGCCGCACAGATACGCAGTATTTT. Protein: CASSGQGRTDTQYF. The full variable domain, in which reference TRBV19 and TRBJ2-3 provide the parts outside the CDR3, is DGGITQSPKYLFRKEGQNVTLSCEQNLNHDAMYWYRQDPGQGLRLIYYSQIVNDFQKGDIAEGYSVSREKKESFPLTVTSAQKNPTAFYLCASSGQGRTDTQYFGPGTRLTVL.